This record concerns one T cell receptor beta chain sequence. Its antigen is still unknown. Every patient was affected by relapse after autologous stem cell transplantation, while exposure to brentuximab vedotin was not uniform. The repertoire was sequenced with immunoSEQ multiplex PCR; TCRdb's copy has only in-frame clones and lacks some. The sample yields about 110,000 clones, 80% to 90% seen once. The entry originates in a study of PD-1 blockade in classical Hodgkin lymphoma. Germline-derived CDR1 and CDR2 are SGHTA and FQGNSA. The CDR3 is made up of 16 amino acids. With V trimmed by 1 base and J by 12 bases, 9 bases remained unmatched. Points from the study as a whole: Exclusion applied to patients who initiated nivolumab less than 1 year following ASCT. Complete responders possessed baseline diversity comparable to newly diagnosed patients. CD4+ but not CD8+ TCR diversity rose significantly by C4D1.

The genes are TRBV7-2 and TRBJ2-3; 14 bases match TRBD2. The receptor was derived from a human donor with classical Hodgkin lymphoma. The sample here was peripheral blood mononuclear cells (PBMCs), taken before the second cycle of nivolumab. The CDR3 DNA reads TGTGCCAGCAGCTTAGGCGGGACTAGCGGGAGAAAAGTTCAGTATTTT. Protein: CASSLGGTSGRKVQYF. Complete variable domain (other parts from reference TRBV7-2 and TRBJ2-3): GAGVSQSPSNKVTEKGKDVELRCDPISGHTALYWYRQSLGQGLEFLIYFQGNSAPDKSGLPSDRFSAERTGGSVSTLTIQRTQQEDSAVYLCASSLGGTSGRKVQYFGPGTRLTVL.